A single sample gave rise to the 27 T cell receptor beta chains below, sequenced in a study of a mutant IDH1 vaccine in newly diagnosed glioma. Their cognate antigens are unknown. The time point denotes: week 5, during vaccination. A 20-mer mutant IDH1 peptide at 300 ug was injected subcutaneously with topical imiquimod. Repertoires were generated with immunoSEQ multiplex PCR, while TCRdb's copy carries only in-frame clones and drops some. The sample yields roughly 30,000 clones, about four fifths seen once. The input for sequencing was PBMCs, taken from a glioma patient whose treatment included an IDH1 peptide vaccine. These receptors all come from a young man with glioma.

The chain carries TRBV2 and TRBJ2-7; D not resolved. The ends were cut back, 3 bases at V and 4 bases at J, with 13 bases in the middle. Germline V CDR1 and CDR2: SNHLY, FYNNEI. The CDR3 is 14 amino acids. The DNA of the CDR3 is TGTGCCAGCAGTGAGAGCCCAGCAGGATACGAGCAGTACTTC. Its translation is CASSESPAGYEQYF.

The V gene is TRBV4-1, the J gene TRBJ2-2; D tentatively fits TRBD1 or TRBD2 (5 bases each). Trimming removed 0 bases at V and 11 bases at J, with 10 bases between. From germline, CDR1 is MGHRA and CDR2 YSYEKL. The CDR3 consists of 13 residues. For the CDR3, the DNA is TGCGCCAGCAGCCAAGAACGGGACCAAGAGCTGTTTTTT. Its translation is CASSQERDQELFF.

The chain combines TRBV19 with TRBJ2-2; 10 bases align to TRBD1. The CDR3 is 17 residues long. Germline CDR1 and CDR2: LNHDA and SQIVND (reference sequence). The V segment lost 7 bases and the J segment 7 bases; nucleotides outside the gene matches: 15. This chain's CDR3 is CASTDFSGQGYHGELFF. CDR3 in DNA: TGTGCCAGTACCGATTTCTCGGGACAGGGGTATCACGGGGAGCTGTTTTTT.

This chain uses TRBV2 with TRBJ2-7; D call uncertain. Trimming took 6 bases from V and 0 from J, leaving 6 bases between them. There are 12 residues in the CDR3. CDR1 is SNHLY, CDR2 FYNNEI, per germline. CDR3 DNA sequence: TGTGCCAGCAGCCCCTCCTCCTACGAGCAGTACTTC. It translates to CASSPSSYEQYF. The variable domain in full, completed from reference TRBV2 and TRBJ2-7, reads EPEVTQTPSHQVTQMGQEVILRCVPISNHLYFYWYRQILGQKVEFLVSFYNNEISEKSEIFDDQFSVERPDGSNFTLKIRSTKLEDSAMYFCASSPSSYEQYFGPGTRLTVT.

The V call is TRBV29-1, the J call TRBJ1-1; the D is unclear. Germline V CDR1 and CDR2: SQVTM, ANQGSEA. Deletions cut 6 bases from V and 1 base from J, with 18 bases between. This CDR3 comprises 15 residues. CDR3 region: CSVGGRPPGNTEAFF. For the CDR3, the DNA is TGCAGCGTGGGAGGACGGCCGCCGGGGAACACTGAAGCTTTCTTT.

The rearrangement joins TRBV2 to TRBJ2-3, with D possibly matching TRBD1 (6 bases). CDR3 length: 15 residues. Germline CDR1 SNHLY, CDR2 FYNNEI. V gave up 7 bases and J gave up 2 bases, with 16 bases separating them. The CDR3 spells CASNLQGPNTDTQYF. The CDR3 DNA reads as TGTGCCAGCAACCTACAGGGTCCCAACACAGATACGCAGTATTTT.

The gene calls are TRBV5-6 and TRBJ1-2, with a tentative D call TRBD1 (6 bases). CDR1 is SGHDT and CDR2 is YYEEEE in the germline V gene. Trimming shortened V by 8 bases and J by 3 bases, and 14 bases separated the two germline ends. This CDR3 has 13 residues. The CDR3 DNA reads TGTGCCAGTAAACGGGACACACACTATGGCTACACCTTC. Translation: CASKRDTHYGYTF. The variable domain in full, with the rest retrieved from reference TRBV5-6 and TRBJ1-2, is DAGVTQSPTHLIKTRGQQVTLRCSPKSGHDTVSWYQQALGQGPQFIFQYYEEEERQRGNFPDRFSGHQFPNYSSELNVNALLLGDSALYLCASKRDTHYGYTFGSGTRLTVV.

V gene TRBV5-6 combines with J gene TRBJ2-1, with TRBD1 as a possible D gene (5 bases). CDR1 is SGHDT, CDR2 YYEEEE, per germline. Trimming removed 4 bases from V and 3 bases from J, with 11 bases in between. The CDR3 sequence is 14 residues long. CDR3 in DNA: TGTGCCAGCAGCAAAAGGACAAACTACAATGAGCAGTTCTTC. The encoded protein is CASSKRTNYNEQFF.

The CDR3 here is CSSLGRVNTEAFF. DNA of the CDR3: TGCAGCTCCCTCGGCAGGGTGAACACTGAAGCTTTCTTT. This chain joins TRBV29-1 and TRBJ1-1; D is perhaps TRBD1 (5 bases). The CDR3 runs 13 residues. Looked up from germline, CDR1 is SQVTM and CDR2 is ANQGSEA. V was trimmed by 8 bases and J by 0 bases, leaving 13 bases between them.

The chain links TRBV2 to TRBJ1-1; 10 bases align to TRBD1. The CDR3 runs 13 residues. CDR1 is SNHLY, CDR2 FYNNEI, per germline. V lost 4 bases, J lost 4 bases, and 0 bases stayed unmatched. The CDR3 sequence: CASSGTGGTEAFF. Written as DNA, the CDR3 is TGTGCCAGCAGTGGGACAGGGGGCACTGAAGCTTTCTTT.

V usage is TRBV7-6 and J usage is TRBJ2-7, with D tentatively TRBD1 (6 bases). CDR3 length equals 14 residues. V was cut by 0 bases and J by 6 bases, with 12 bases left in between. Germline V lookup: CDR1 SGHVS, CDR2 FNYEAQ. The CDR3: CASSLAPGAGEQYF. DNA of the CDR3: TGTGCCAGCAGCTTAGCGCCAGGGGCAGGCGAGCAGTACTTC.

The chain links TRBV29-1 to TRBJ2-5; 7 nucleotides align to TRBD1. CDR1 is SQVTM and CDR2 is ANQGSEA in the germline V gene. CDR3 length: 12 amino acids. The V segment lost 2 bases and the J segment 6 bases; nucleotides outside the gene matches: 3. The CDR3 DNA follows: TGCAGCGTTGAACGACAGGGAAAGACCCAGTACTTC. This sequence encodes CSVERQGKTQYF.

This rearrangement joins TRBV2 to TRBJ2-6; D may be TRBD1 (6 bases). This CDR3 contains 15 residues. Between the trimmed V and J ends, which lost 8 bases and 0 bases, there was a span of 11 bases. Germline CDR1 and CDR2: SNHLY and FYNNEI. CDR3 nucleotide sequence: TGTGCCAGCGTCGACAGGATCTCTGGGGCCAACGTCCTGACTTTC. This sequence encodes CASVDRISGANVLTF.

This clone was seen a few times. The J gene is TRBJ2-2, the V gene TRBV5-6, with 7 bases identical to TRBD2. Trimming cost V 3 bases and J 5 bases; bases outside gene matches: 1. The CDR3 consists of 13 residues. CDR1 and CDR2 from the germline V gene are SGHDT and YYEEEE. In DNA, the CDR3 is TGTGCCAGCAGCTGGGGGGGGACCGGGGAGCTGTTTTTT. Translated: CASSWGGTGELFF.

V and J are TRBV4-3 and TRBJ1-6, with unresolved D. The CDR3 consists of 15 residues. The V gene lost 0 bases and the J gene lost 7 bases, with 10 bases spanning the gap. Germline values: CDR1 LGHNA, CDR2 YSLEER. The DNA of the CDR3 is TGCGCCAGCAGCCAAGATCACGGAGGCAATTCACCCCTCCACTTT. Its protein is CASSQDHGGNSPLHF.

The chain uses TRBV30 and TRBJ1-4; D is possibly TRBD1 (5 bases). This CDR3 region has 14 residues. Trimming took 5 bases from V and 2 from J, leaving 12 bases between them. CDR1 and CDR2 from the germline V gene are GTSNPN and SVGIG (reference sequence). DNA for the CDR3: TGTGCCTGGGGGGCCCTCCGGACTAATGAAAAACTGTTTTTT. It specifies CAWGALRTNEKLFF. Based on the CDR3 plus reference TRBV30 and TRBJ1-4, the full variable domain is SQTIHQWPATLVQPVGSPLSLECTVEGTSNPNLYWYRQAAGRGLQLLFYSVGIGQISSEVPQNLSASRPQDRQFILSSKKLLLSDSGFYLCAWGALRTNEKLFFGSGTQLSVL.

The rearrangement links TRBV30 to TRBJ1-5; TRBD1 matches 8 bases. The germline V gene has CDR1 GTSNPN and CDR2 SVGIG (reference sequence). J was trimmed by 5 bases and V by 2 bases; bases with no gene match: 17. CDR3 length: 18 residues. For the CDR3, the DNA is TGTGCCTGGAGTACATTGGCAGGGGGCGCCTTCCCCTATCAGCCCCAGCATTTT. This encodes CAWSTLAGGAFPYQPQHF.

This sequence joins TRBV27 and TRBJ1-2, with 7 bases aligning to TRBD1. With 6 bases clipped from V and 11 bases from J, the junction kept 9 bases outside the gene matches. Germline assignment: CDR1 MNHEY and CDR2 SMNVEV (reference sequence). The CDR3 spans 12 residues. The CDR3 reads CASRQGGLQYTF. Written as DNA, the CDR3 is TGTGCCAGCAGGCAGGGGGGGCTCCAGTACACCTTC.

This chain uses TRBV7-2 with TRBJ1-6; the D is unclear. Germline CDR1 reads SGHTA; CDR2 reads FQGNSA. V was cut by 3 bases and J by 8 bases, with 11 bases left in between. This CDR3 is built from 14 residues. CDR3 in amino acids: CASSFRRVHSPLHF. CDR3 nucleotide sequence: TGTGCCAGCAGCTTTCGGAGGGTCCATTCACCCCTCCACTTT.

The rearrangement links TRBV6-6 to TRBJ2-7; a weak D match, TRBD2 (5 bases). CDR1 and CDR2 from the germline V gene are MNHNY and SVGAGI (reference sequence). Trimming shortened V by 0 bases and J by 1 base, and 13 bases separated the two germline ends. The CDR3 contains 16 residues. The CDR3 DNA reads TGTGCCAGCAGTTACTCAGCGGAACAGCTGTCCTACGAGCAGTACTTC. Translating it yields CASSYSAEQLSYEQYF.

In DNA form, the CDR3 reads TGCGCCAGCAGCCAAAAGACAGGGGGAAACTATAATTCACCCCTCCACTTT. It encodes CASSQKTGGNYNSPLHF. The gene calls are TRBV4-3 and TRBJ1-6, with 9 positions matching TRBD1. Trimming took 2 bases from V and 3 from J; bases not matched to a gene: 5. The CDR3 spans 17 residues. Germline V lookup: CDR1 LGHNA, CDR2 YSLEER.

Only one count was recorded for this clone. The chain recombines TRBV4-1 with TRBJ2-4; 9 bases line up with TRBD2. The CDR3 loop spans 19 amino acids. The J segment lost 1 base and the V segment lost 4 bases, leaving 14 bases of the junction unmatched. Germline loops: CDR1 MGHRA, CDR2 YSYEKL. CDR3 residues: CASSPQTSGRSNAKNIQYF. The CDR3 coding sequence is TGCGCCAGCAGCCCTCAGACTAGCGGAAGGAGTAACGCCAAAAACATTCAGTACTTC.

CDR3 residues: CASSRLGVSTNEKLFF. As DNA, the CDR3 is TGTGCCAGCAGTCGCTTGGGGGTTTCAACTAATGAAAAACTGTTTTTT. The J gene is TRBJ1-4, the V gene TRBV27, with a possible D match to TRBD1 (5 bases). Germline assignment: CDR1 MNHEY and CDR2 SMNVEV (reference sequence). CDR3 length equals 16 residues. Trimming removed 5 bases from V and 0 bases from J, with 13 bases in between.

The genes are TRBV5-1 and TRBJ2-7; D gene uncertain. Germline V gives CDR1 SGHRS, CDR2 YFSETQ. The CDR3 covers 13 residues. V was shortened by 0 bases and J by 4 bases, with 8 bases between the two germline ends. CDR3 sequence (DNA): TGCGCCAGCAGCTTGGGCCAGCATTACGAGCAGTACTTC. Its translation is CASSLGQHYEQYF.

This clone appeared a few times. This chain links TRBV9 with TRBJ1-1; no firm D call. V lost 0 bases and J lost 8, with 11 bases in between. The CDR3 is made up of 13 amino acids. Germline lookup yields CDR1 SGDLS and CDR2 YYNGEE. The CDR3 here is CASSVGLGREAFF. CDR3 coding DNA: TGTGCCAGCAGCGTAGGTCTTGGTAGGGAAGCTTTCTTT. The whole variable domain, filled in from reference TRBV9 and TRBJ1-1, reads DSGVTQTPKHLITATGQRVTLRCSPRSGDLSVYWYQQSLDQGLQFLIQYYNGEERAKGNILERFSAQQFPDLHSELNLSSLELGDSALYFCASSVGLGREAFFGQGTRLTVV.

The CDR3 reads CASSPSSWDTEAFF. The CDR3 DNA reads as TGTGCCAGCTCACCGAGCTCATGGGACACTGAAGCTTTCTTT. The rearrangement joins TRBV18 to TRBJ1-1; D gene unclear. CDR1 is KGHSH and CDR2 is LQKENI in the germline V gene. Trimming shortened V by 3 bases and J by 3 bases, and 11 bases separated the two germline ends. This CDR3 region has 14 residues. Variable domain in full (rest from reference TRBV18 and TRBJ1-1): NAGVMQNPRHLVRRRGQEARLRCSPMKGHSHVYWYRQLPEEGLKFMVYLQKENIIDESGMPKERFSAEFPKEGPSILRIQQVVRGDSAAYFCASSPSSWDTEAFFGQGTRLTVV.

V and J are TRBV4-1 and TRBJ1-3; D is perhaps TRBD1 (6 bases). This CDR3 spans 19 amino acids. Germline V gene lookup returns CDR1 MGHRA and CDR2 YSYEKL. V was trimmed by 3 bases and J by 0 bases, leaving 21 bases between them. In DNA form, the CDR3 reads TGCGCCAGCAGCCAGGCCTTAGGGCCTGGACAGATCTCTGGAAACACCATATATTTT. Its protein is CASSQALGPGQISGNTIYF.